Shown below are 9 T cell receptor beta chains from a single sample sequenced in a study of blood T cell repertoires in COVID-19. Sequencing used immunoSEQ multiplex PCR; TCRdb keeps in-frame clones, though not all of them. This table holds 50,000 or so clones, about 83% found once. Sequencing was carried out using peripheral blood. Every receptor here comes from a woman older than 75 with acute or convalescent COVID-19.

The chain has TRBV9 and TRBJ1-2; TRBD1 agrees at 8 bases. V lost 4 bases and J lost 7; bases outside the gene matches: 15. The CDR3 extends over 16 amino acids. Per germline, CDR1 SGDLS and CDR2 YYNGEE. CDR3 in amino acids: CASSTGGGRLIGGYTF. The DNA of the CDR3 is TGTGCCAGCAGCACAGGGGGGGGGCGGTTGATCGGTGGCTACACCTTC.

The chain recombines TRBV2 with TRBJ2-7; D gene ambiguous. V dropped 4 bases and J dropped 7 bases, with 17 bases sitting between them. The CDR3 loop spans 14 amino acids. Germline loops: CDR1 SNHLY, CDR2 FYNNEI. CDR3 sequence: CASSVDSYRAEQYF. The DNA of the CDR3 is TGTGCCAGCAGTGTCGACTCCTATCGTGCGGAGCAGTACTTC. Full variable domain (rest looked up from reference TRBV2 and TRBJ2-7): EPEVTQTPSHQVTQMGQEVILRCVPISNHLYFYWYRQILGQKVEFLVSFYNNEISEKSEIFDDQFSVERPDGSNFTLKIRSTKLEDSAMYFCASSVDSYRAEQYFGPGTRLTVT.

The V gene is TRBV23-1, the J gene TRBJ2-7; a possible D gene is TRBD1 (6 bases). TRBV23-1 is filed as an ORF, its function uncertain. V dropped 3 bases and J dropped 0 bases, with 15 bases sitting between them. The CDR3 extends over 16 amino acids. CDR3 in amino acids: CASSQSTGPCSYEQYV. The CDR3 DNA follows: TGCGCCAGCAGTCAGTCTACAGGGCCTTGCTCCTACGAGCAGTACGTC.

The chain is built from TRBV7-3 and TRBJ2-5; TRBD2 agrees at 10 bases. The trim removed 0 bases at V and 2 bases at J, leaving 0 bases unmatched. Germline V gene sequence: CDR1 SGHTA, CDR2 FQGTGA. CDR3 length equals 15 residues. CDR3 region: CASSLTAGGQETQYF. The DNA of the CDR3 is TGTGCCAGCAGCTTAACAGCGGGGGGGCAAGAGACCCAGTACTTC.

The rearrangement joins TRBV2 to TRBJ1-2, with 9 bases lining up with TRBD1. Trimming cost V 6 bases and J 3 bases; bases outside gene matches: 8. The CDR3 contains 15 residues. Germline values: CDR1 SNHLY, CDR2 FYNNEI. The CDR3 bases are TGTGCCAGCAGCGCACAGGGGGCGCGGGACTATGGCTACACCTTC. Encoded protein: CASSAQGARDYGYTF.

The chain is built from TRBV5-1 and TRBJ2-3; 10 nucleotides line up with TRBD2. Germline lookup yields CDR1 SGHRS and CDR2 YFSETQ. The CDR3 runs to 15 residues. The junction had 6 bases not matched to a gene; V was cut back by 4 bases and J by 4 bases. In nucleotides, the CDR3 is TGCGCCAGCAGCAGAAGCGGGGGGGCTCCAGATACGCAGTATTTT. This codes for CASSRSGGAPDTQYF.

The J gene is TRBJ2-7, the V gene TRBV7-3; weak D call: TRBD1 (6 bases). V was shortened by 2 bases and J by 2 bases, with 13 bases between the two germline ends. From germline, CDR1 is SGHTA and CDR2 FQGTGA. This CDR3 has 15 amino acids. CDR3 bases: TGTGCCAGCAGCTTAGGTACAGGGTCCCCCTACGAGCAGTACTTC. This encodes CASSLGTGSPYEQYF. Together with reference TRBV7-3 and TRBJ2-7, the CDR3 gives the full variable domain: GAGVSQTPSNKVTEKGKYVELRCDPISGHTALYWYRQSLGQGPEFLIYFQGTGAADDSGLPNDRFFAVRPEGSVSTLKIQRTERGDSAVYLCASSLGTGSPYEQYFGPGTRLTVT.

The V call is TRBV9, the J call TRBJ2-3; 10 nucleotides match TRBD2. CDR1 SGDLS and CDR2 YYNGEE come from the germline V gene. The CDR3 has 16 residues. V was clipped by 4 bases and J by 0 bases; unmatched bases: 5. CDR3 coding DNA: TGTGCCAGCAGCCCTACTAGCGGGGTAAGCACAGATACGCAGTATTTT. This codes for CASSPTSGVSTDTQYF.

V is TRBV9 and J is TRBJ2-5; TRBD2 matches 10 bases. This CDR3 has 17 residues. CDR1 is SGDLS and CDR2 is YYNGEE in the germline V gene. With 4 bases clipped from V and 3 bases from J, the junction kept 12 bases outside the gene matches. The CDR3: CASSPGTSASVKETQYF. In DNA, the CDR3 is TGTGCCAGCAGCCCAGGGACTAGCGCCTCAGTGAAAGAGACCCAGTACTTC.